The rows below give T cell receptor beta chains drawn from one sample of a study of PD-1 blockade in classical Hodgkin lymphoma. Libraries were prepared by immunoSEQ multiplex PCR; TCRdb keeps only in-frame clonotypes and omits some of them. Of 20,000 to 25,000 clones in the sample, roughly 87% were seen once. The sample consisted of CD4+ T cells from blood. The receptor set was obtained from a human donor with classical Hodgkin lymphoma. The CDR3 runs from the conserved cysteine through the conserved F or W. The order of the fields is D gene, CDR3 length, V gene, J gene, clone size, CDR3 DNA, CDR3 protein. The D gene is left open where the match is weak. Size values are once, few and many counts, or a class for expanded clones, and some rows have none.

D gene: TRBD2
CDR3 length: 17
V gene: TRBV19
J gene: TRBJ2-1
clone size: once
CDR3 DNA: TGTGCCAGTAGTACCCGGGGGCTAGCGGGGGCATACAATGAGCAGTTCTTC
CDR3 protein: CASSTRGLAGAYNEQFF

D gene: NA
CDR3 length: 13
V gene: TRBV7-7
J gene: TRBJ1-1
clone size: NA
CDR3 DNA: TGTGCCAGCAGCAACGGGAGACGGACTGAAGCTTTCTTT
CDR3 protein: CASSNGRRTEAFF

D gene: TRBD2
CDR3 length: 16
V gene: TRBV11-3
J gene: TRBJ2-3
clone size: once
CDR3 DNA: TGTGCCAGCAGCCTCGGGACCGGGACTAGCCCAGATACGCAGTATTTT
CDR3 protein: CASSLGTGTSPDTQYF

D gene: TRBD2
CDR3 length: 15
V gene: TRBV5-5
J gene: TRBJ2-1
clone size: NA
CDR3 DNA: TGTGCCAGCAGCCCTAGGACTAGATTCGTCGATGAGCAGTTCTTC
CDR3 protein: CASSPRTRFVDEQFF

D gene: NA
CDR3 length: 14
V gene: TRBV6-4
J gene: TRBJ1-6
clone size: NA
CDR3 DNA: TGTGCCAGCAGTGTAACAGGGTTTGTGTCACCCCTCCACTTT
CDR3 protein: CASSVTGFVSPLHF

D gene: NA
CDR3 length: 13
V gene: TRBV5-1
J gene: TRBJ2-1
clone size: NA
CDR3 DNA: TGCGCCAGCAGCTTGCAGACACGGGATGAGCAGTTCTTC
CDR3 protein: CASSLQTRDEQFF

D gene: TRBD1
CDR3 length: 15
V gene: TRBV5-6
J gene: TRBJ2-5
clone size: once
CDR3 DNA: TGTGCCAGCAGCCTCGGACAGGGGAGGGTAGAGACCCAGTACTTC
CDR3 protein: CASSLGQGRVETQYF

D gene: NA
CDR3 length: 15
V gene: TRBV6-6
J gene: TRBJ1-5
clone size: NA
CDR3 DNA: TGTGCCAGCAGAACCGGACAGATTAGCAATCAGCCCCAGCATTTT
CDR3 protein: CASRTGQISNQPQHF

D gene: TRBD2
CDR3 length: 17
V gene: TRBV4-1
J gene: TRBJ2-7
clone size: NA
CDR3 DNA: TGCGCCAGCAGCCAAGATCCTTCACTAGCGGGAGTCGCCGAGCAGTACTTC
CDR3 protein: CASSQDPSLAGVAEQYF

D gene: NA
CDR3 length: 14
V gene: TRBV10-1
J gene: TRBJ2-7
clone size: NA
CDR3 DNA: TGCGCCAGCAGGACTAAGCAGTCGAGTTACGAGCAGTACTTC
CDR3 protein: CASRTKQSSYEQYF

D gene: NA
CDR3 length: 12
V gene: TRBV29-1
J gene: TRBJ1-1
clone size: NA
CDR3 DNA: TGCAGCGTTGAAGAGATTAGCACTGAAGCTTTCTTT
CDR3 protein: CSVEEISTEAFF

D gene: NA
CDR3 length: 11
V gene: TRBV25-1
J gene: TRBJ1-1
clone size: NA
CDR3 DNA: TGTGCCAGCAGTGCGGGCACTGAAGCTTTCTTT
CDR3 protein: CASSAGTEAFF

D gene: NA
CDR3 length: 13
V gene: TRBV28
J gene: TRBJ2-7
clone size: NA
CDR3 DNA: TGTGCCAGCAGTGACTTAGTTATTTACGAGCAGTACTTC
CDR3 protein: CASSDLVIYEQYF

D gene: TRBD1
CDR3 length: 13
V gene: TRBV9
J gene: TRBJ2-1
clone size: few
CDR3 DNA: TGTGCCAGCGGGACAGTATATCCCAATGAGCAGTTCTTC
CDR3 protein: CASGTVYPNEQFF

D gene: TRBD1
CDR3 length: 15
V gene: TRBV5-6
J gene: TRBJ2-7
clone size: once
CDR3 DNA: TGTGCCAGCAGCCTGGGACAGGGAAGCTCCTACGAGCAGTACTTC
CDR3 protein: CASSLGQGSSYEQYF

D gene: TRBD1
CDR3 length: 14
V gene: TRBV10-3
J gene: TRBJ2-7
clone size: NA
CDR3 DNA: TGTGCCATCAGTGAAGGGACAGGGGGCTACGAGCAGTACTTC
CDR3 protein: CAISEGTGGYEQYF

D gene: TRBD2
CDR3 length: 15
V gene: TRBV5-4
J gene: TRBJ2-7
clone size: once
CDR3 DNA: TGCGCCAGCAGCCAAGAGGCGGGAGGTCGTCACGAGCAGTACTTC
CDR3 protein: CASSQEAGGRHEQYF

D gene: NA
CDR3 length: 16
V gene: TRBV7-2
J gene: TRBJ1-3
clone size: NA
CDR3 DNA: TGTGCCAGCAGCTTAGCTTGGGGAAGAAGTGGAAACACCATATATTTT
CDR3 protein: CASSLAWGRSGNTIYF

D gene: NA
CDR3 length: 15
V gene: TRBV19
J gene: TRBJ2-1
clone size: NA
CDR3 DNA: TGTGCCAGTAGTATAGAGGAACGACTGGGTTCCGAGCAGTTCTTC
CDR3 protein: CASSIEERLGSEQFF

D gene: NA
CDR3 length: 18
V gene: TRBV29-1
J gene: TRBJ2-1
clone size: NA
CDR3 DNA: TGCAGCGTTGAAGCTTCGAGCCCAACTTCTTCGGGCTACAATGAGCAGTTCTTC
CDR3 protein: CSVEASSPTSSGYNEQFF

D gene: NA
CDR3 length: 14
V gene: TRBV28
J gene: TRBJ2-7
clone size: NA
CDR3 DNA: TGTGCCAGCAGTTCCTCCCCCCAGGGGTACGAGCAGTACTTC
CDR3 protein: CASSSSPQGYEQYF

D gene: NA
CDR3 length: 12
V gene: TRBV14
J gene: TRBJ1-2
clone size: few
CDR3 DNA: TGTGCCAGCAGCCAATACCCCTATGGCTACACCTTC
CDR3 protein: CASSQYPYGYTF

D gene: NA
CDR3 length: 13
V gene: TRBV28
J gene: TRBJ2-5
clone size: NA
CDR3 DNA: TGTGCCAGCAGTCCCCCGGGGCACGAGACCCAGTACTTC
CDR3 protein: CASSPPGHETQYF

D gene: TRBD1
CDR3 length: 15
V gene: TRBV5-1
J gene: TRBJ2-5
clone size: NA
CDR3 DNA: TGCGCCAGCAGCCAAGGACAGGGGCGGCAAGAGACCCAGTACTTC
CDR3 protein: CASSQGQGRQETQYF

D gene: NA
CDR3 length: 11
V gene: TRBV6-5
J gene: TRBJ2-1
clone size: once
CDR3 DNA: TGTGCCAGCAGTCGGAGCAATGAGCAGTTCTTC
CDR3 protein: CASSRSNEQFF

D gene: NA
CDR3 length: 16
V gene: TRBV30
J gene: TRBJ1-2
clone size: NA
CDR3 DNA: TGTGCCGTCCACGGACCCTACAAGGCGAAATACTATGGCTACACCTTC
CDR3 protein: CAVHGPYKAKYYGYTF

D gene: TRBD2
CDR3 length: 16
V gene: TRBV4-1
J gene: TRBJ2-7
clone size: once
CDR3 DNA: TGCGCCAGCAGCCCACAAGCTACTAGCGGGAGCAGCGAGCAGTACTTC
CDR3 protein: CASSPQATSGSSEQYF

D gene: NA
CDR3 length: 14
V gene: TRBV18
J gene: TRBJ1-1
clone size: NA
CDR3 DNA: TGTGCCAGCTCACCAGATCGGGGAAACACTGAAGCTTTCTTT
CDR3 protein: CASSPDRGNTEAFF